The T cell receptor (beta chain) under discussion was sequenced for a study of CXCR4 blockade with PD-1 therapy in pancreatic cancer (dated by TCRdb to between 2018 and 2021). Background for the entire study: The study analyzed resected pancreatic ductal adenocarcinoma using both multiplex immunohistochemistry and TCRbeta immunosequencing, alongside ex vivo slice culture that tested PD-1 and CXCR4 blockade. To look at intratumoral heterogeneity, the researchers TCR-sequenced two geographically distinct regions from each of 6 tumors.

From V the trimming removes 4 bases and from J it removes 7 bases, while the gene matches leave 12 bases of the junction unaccounted for. As encoded in the germline V gene, CDR1 is SGDLS while CDR2 is YYNGEE. The CDR3 has 16 amino acids, counting the end cysteine and phenylalanine. Only CDR3 DNA is held: 48 bases, read in frame from base 1. On the study overall, not on this receptor specifically: Amino acid clone frequency correlated strongly with the number of distinct nucleotide rearrangements encoding it, suggesting convergent selection by common tumor antigens. Clonal expansion was observed in tumors, with a mean productive clonality of 0.14 compared with 0.05 in healthy blood, but no correlation between clonality and survival was found. Because only TCRbeta chains were sequenced, true antigen-specificity overlap of convergent dominant clones was left unconfirmed pending paired alpha-beta single-cell sequencing.

There are a few counts of this clone. Its binding antigen is unknown. No qualities accompany the bases; no much larger clone lies one base away. The patients who supplied the archived tumor blocks had received no neoadjuvant therapy before resection. The preserved-tissue arm of the study used 30 to 35 surgical resection samples from about 25 previously untreated pancreatic ductal adenocarcinoma patients. DNA for the resection arm was extracted from ten 5-micron curls of FFPE tumor cut next to the multiplex immunohistochemistry slide. The immunoSEQ Assay at Adaptive Biotechnologies was used to immunosequence TCRbeta CDR3 regions from the extracted DNA. As for the authors' bioinformatics: To measure the absolute abundance of each unique TCRbeta CDR3, the sequences were collapsed and filtered. Clonality was calculated as 1 minus Pielou's evenness, using only productive in-frame rearrangements. Regional overlap was measured by following the top 100 nucleotide rearrangements across paired samples, and the Morisita index was used to compare paired samples with unrelated samples. The immunoSEQ Rearrangement Details tool was used to assess convergence of nucleotide rearrangements onto identical amino acid sequences. TCRdb took this table from immuneACCESS and kept in-frame rearrangements with V and J called. Such tables lack part of the clones; where checked against another copy, unresolved V genes explain under half of the gap, and the rest is unexplained. Clonal size and the V and J genes are those of that table, whereas D and trimming came from the DNA. The sample includes just over 5,000 clones, with 45% to 60% observed a single time. Of the sample, around 8.2% is held by the ten largest clones.

The material sequenced was tumor tissue. The source is a human donor with pancreatic ductal adenocarcinoma. The sequence is built from TRBV9 and TRBJ2-1, with 9 junctional bases fitting TRBD2. Here the CDR3 is given as CASSLLASGMWNEQFF. The DNA reads as follows: TGTGCCAGCAGCCTGTTGGCTAGCGGGATGTGGAATGAGCAGTTCTTC.